Below, 28 T cell receptor beta chains from the same sample are listed, as sequenced in a study of blood T cell repertoires in COVID-19. The assay was immunoSEQ multiplex PCR, and TCRdb's table has in-frame clones only and misses some. The table shows roughly 120,000 clones, with roughly nine tenths occurring only once. The sequencing input was peripheral blood. These receptor sequences come from a man in his forties or fifties with active COVID-19.

This clone was found a few times. The V call is TRBV6-1, the J call TRBJ1-3; D gene unclear. Deletions cut 2 bases from V and 1 base from J, with 9 bases between. The germline CDR1 and CDR2 sequences are MNHNS and SASEGT. CDR3 size: 15 residues. The CDR3 is CASSEFLGSGNTIYF. The CDR3 DNA reads TGTGCCAGCAGTGAATTTCTCGGGTCTGGAAACACCATATATTTT.

Comments on this clone: The junction differs from germline at one of its ends, possibly a read error. The gene calls are TRBV7-9 and TRBJ1-6; perhaps TRBD1 as D (6 bases). This CDR3 contains 13 residues. Germline assignment: CDR1 SEHNR and CDR2 FQNEAQ (reference sequence). This CDR3 is CASSLAPGQKVDF. DNA for the CDR3: TGTGCCAGCAGCTTAGCTCCCGGACAGAAAGTGGACTTT.

Points on this clone: This CDR3 is also generated by other DNA sequences in the sample. The chain is built from TRBV14 and TRBJ2-1; 9 nucleotides match TRBD2. Germline V gene data show CDR1 as SGHDN and CDR2 as FVKESK. This CDR3 comprises 15 residues. The ends lost 6 bases at V and 0 bases at J; junction bases unmatched: 3. The CDR3: CASRSTSGSYNEQFF. The CDR3 nucleotides read TGTGCCAGCAGGTCGACTAGCGGCTCCTACAATGAGCAGTTCTTC. Drawing the rest from reference TRBV14 and TRBJ2-1, the complete variable domain is EAGVTQFPSHSVIEKGQTVTLRCDPISGHDNLYWYRRVMGKEIKFLLHFVKESKQDESGMPNNRFLAERTGGTYSTLKVQPAELEDSGVYFCASRSTSGSYNEQFFGPGTRLTVL.

The rearrangement joins TRBV7-9 to TRBJ2-1; D possibly corresponds to TRBD2 (5 bases). CDR3 length equals 14 residues. CDR1 and CDR2 from the germline V gene are SEHNR and FQNEAQ (reference sequence). The V gene lost 4 bases and the J gene lost 7 bases, with 14 bases spanning the gap. This CDR3 is CASSYSDRENEQFF. The CDR3 DNA sequence: TGTGCCAGCAGCTATTCAGATAGGGAGAATGAGCAGTTCTTC.

The chain employs TRBV6-5 and TRBJ2-7, with a weak D call TRBD2 (6 bases). The CDR3 runs to 12 residues. Trimming shortened V by 7 bases and J by 3 bases, and 10 bases separated the two germline ends. CDR1 MNHEY and CDR2 SVGAGI come from the germline V gene. The CDR3 reads CASKAGHYEQYV. CDR3 DNA sequence: TGTGCCAGCAAAGCGGGCCACTACGAGCAGTACGTC.

This chain uses TRBV27 with TRBJ1-1, with D uncertain. Germline V gene data show CDR1 as MNHEY and CDR2 as SMNVEV (reference sequence). The V gene lost 8 bases and the J gene lost 2 bases, with 15 bases spanning the gap. This CDR3 region has 14 residues. CDR3 loop: CASGRVGRNTEAFF. CDR3 coding DNA: TGTGCCAGCGGGCGTGTAGGGAGAAACACTGAAGCTTTCTTT.

This clone was recorded only once. The CDR3: CASSHPRNYEQYV. The CDR3 nucleotides are TGTGCCAGCAGCCACCCTAGGAACTACGAGCAGTACGTC. The rearrangement links TRBV14 to TRBJ2-7; D not resolved. The CDR3 contains 13 residues. Germline CDR1 SGHDN, CDR2 FVKESK. Trimming shortened V by 3 bases and J by 3 bases, and 9 bases separated the two germline ends.

The chain recombines TRBV5-1 with TRBJ1-2; possible D gene TRBD1, 5 bases. There are 14 residues in the CDR3. In germline, CDR1 is SGHRS, CDR2 YFSETQ. The V gene lost 4 bases and the J gene lost 2 bases, with 12 bases spanning the gap. The CDR3 protein is CASSVDSLNYGYTF. DNA of the CDR3: TGCGCCAGCAGCGTCGACAGCCTAAACTATGGCTACACCTTC. Full variable domain (remainder filled in from reference TRBV5-1 and TRBJ1-2): KAGVTQTPRYLIKTRGQQVTLSCSPISGHRSVSWYQQTPGQGLQFLFEYFSETQRNKGNFPGRFSGRQFSNSRSEMNVSTLELGDSALYLCASSVDSLNYGYTFGSGTRLTVV.

The chain is built from TRBV14 and TRBJ2-7; 9 bases map to TRBD1. Germline trimming cut 3 bases from V and 3 bases from J; bases unmatched to any gene: 6. CDR1 and CDR2 (germline): SGHDN, FVKESK. The CDR3 is 15 amino acids. CDR3 protein: CASSQSTGGHYEQYF. The CDR3 DNA sequence: TGTGCCAGCAGCCAGTCGACAGGGGGTCACTACGAGCAGTACTTC.

This chain links TRBV10-3 with TRBJ1-5; D unclear. Per the germline V gene, CDR1 is ENHRY and CDR2 is SYGVKD. V shed 1 base and J shed 0 bases, with 7 bases lying between them. This CDR3 has 15 residues. CDR3 in DNA: TGTGCCATCAGTGAGTTAGGGAGTAGCAATCAGCCCCAGCATTTT. It is translated as CAISELGSSNQPQHF.

The V call is TRBV5-1, the J call TRBJ2-3; 7 bases are shared with TRBD1. The CDR3 consists of 17 residues. Germline-derived CDR1 and CDR2 are SGHRS and YFSETQ. J gave up 0 bases and V 4 bases, and 11 bases lay outside the gene matches. The CDR3 bases are TGCGCCAGCAGCACCCAACAGGGGATTAGGAGCACAGATACGCAGTATTTT. Its protein is CASSTQQGIRSTDTQYF.

This sequence joins TRBV24-1 and TRBJ2-7; possibly TRBD2 for D (6 bases). CDR1 and CDR2 from the germline V gene are KGHDR and SFDVKD. V lost 12 bases, J lost 2 bases, and 13 bases lay in between. The CDR3 has 12 amino acids. The CDR3 DNA is TGTGCCCAAGGAGGGGCCCCCTACGAGCAGTACGTC. This gives the protein CAQGGAPYEQYV.

This chain uses TRBV30 with TRBJ1-5; 11 bases fit TRBD1. The CDR3 extends over 15 amino acids. CDR1 and CDR2 from the germline V gene are GTSNPN and SVGIG (reference sequence). V lost 2 bases to trimming and J lost 6 bases; unmatched junction nucleotides: 6. In DNA form, the CDR3 reads TGTGCCTGGAGTCCGGGACAGGGGGGGGGTCAGCCCCAGCATTTT. Its protein is CAWSPGQGGGQPQHF.

CDR3 amino acids: CASSLAPGQGSFETQYF. In DNA form, the CDR3 reads TGTGCCAGCAGCTTAGCACCGGGACAGGGGTCCTTTGAGACCCAGTACTTC. This rearrangement joins TRBV7-6 to TRBJ2-5; TRBD1 matches 10 bases. This CDR3 spans 17 amino acids. CDR1 and CDR2 from the germline V gene are SGHVS and FNYEAQ. Trimming at V came to 0 bases and at J to 5 bases, leaving 9 bases not matched to a gene.

J is TRBJ2-1 and V is TRBV12-1; TRBD2 reflects the table's D call only, with no check against the DNA. TRBV12-1 is listed as a pseudogene. The CDR3 runs 17 residues. Here the CDR3 DNA reads TGTGCCAGCAGCTTTAGGGACTACTACTCGGGCTACAATGAGCAGTTCTTC. This sequence encodes CASSFRDYYSGYNEQFF.

V and J are TRBV3-1 (or the pseudogene TRBV3-2) and TRBJ2-7; maybe TRBD1 (5 bases). V dropped 4 bases and J dropped 3 bases, with 19 bases sitting between them. This CDR3 spans 16 amino acids. Germline V gives CDR1 LGHDT, CDR2 YNNKEL (reference sequence). The CDR3 here is CASSPLAGSGFYEQYF. CDR3 bases: TGTGCCAGCAGCCCCTTGGCAGGGTCCGGATTCTACGAGCAGTACTTC.

This chain connects TRBV12-3 or TRBV12-4 to TRBJ2-1; maybe TRBD2 (6 bases). CDR3 size: 12 residues. The germline V and J ends were trimmed by 5 bases and 9 bases, with 11 bases remaining between them. CDR3 sequence: CASSRGNSEQFF. The CDR3 DNA sequence: TGTGCCAGCAGTCGGGGGAACAGTGAGCAGTTCTTC.

This chain links TRBV5-1 with TRBJ1-1; tentative D call: TRBD1 (5 bases). The CDR3 runs to 14 residues. Germline CDR1 SGHRS, CDR2 YFSETQ. V was shortened by 0 bases and J by 1 base, with 7 bases between the two germline ends. The CDR3 region has the DNA TGCGCCAGCAGCTTGGTTCAGGGGAACACTGAAGCTTTCTTT. As protein: CASSLVQGNTEAFF.

The chain employs TRBV19 and TRBJ1-5; possibly TRBD1 for D (6 bases). The CDR3 spans 14 residues. Trimming shortened V by 5 bases and J by 7 bases, and 15 bases separated the two germline ends. The germline V gene encodes CDR1 LNHDA and CDR2 SQIVND (reference sequence). The CDR3 DNA follows: TGTGCCAGTAGTTCGGGGGGCGGGGAACAGCCCCAGCATTTT. Encoded protein: CASSSGGGEQPQHF. Complete variable domain (other parts from reference TRBV19 and TRBJ1-5): DGGITQSPKYLFRKEGQNVTLSCEQNLNHDAMYWYRQDPGQGLRLIYYSQIVNDFQKGDIAEGYSVSREKKESFPLTVTSAQKNPTAFYLCASSSGGGEQPQHFGDGTRLSIL.

The genes are TRBV30 and TRBJ2-1; 12 bases line up with TRBD2. V shed 3 bases and J 8 bases; nucleotides not matched to a gene: 5. This CDR3 region has 14 residues. Germline V gives CDR1 GTSNPN, CDR2 SVGIG (reference sequence). The CDR3 nucleotides are TGTGCCTGGAGCCAAGGACTAGCGGGGCATGAGCAGTTCTTC. Translating it yields CAWSQGLAGHEQFF.

The V call is TRBV27, the J call TRBJ2-2; 9 nucleotides line up with TRBD2. Per germline, CDR1 MNHEY and CDR2 SMNVEV (reference sequence). The V segment lost 3 bases and the J segment 5 bases; nucleotides outside the gene matches: 4. The CDR3 sequence is 15 residues long. The chain's CDR3 is CASSFAAGGTGELFF. CDR3 in DNA: TGTGCCAGCAGTTTTGCGGCGGGAGGGACCGGGGAGCTGTTTTTT.

CDR3 nucleotide sequence: TGTGCCAGCAGTTCTCCGGGACTATCTTCCTACGAGCAGTACTTC. Its protein product is CASSSPGLSSYEQYF. The gene calls are TRBV6-5 and TRBJ2-7; 7 nucleotides match TRBD2. V gave up 4 bases and J gave up 1 base; unmatched junction bases: 7. CDR3 length equals 15 residues. Germline CDR1 is MNHEY and CDR2 is SVGAGI.

V usage is TRBV4-2 and J usage is TRBJ1-5, with a weak D call TRBD1 (6 bases). Germline V gene sequence: CDR1 LGHNA, CDR2 YNFKEQ. The CDR3 totals 16 residues. V lost 0 bases and J 3 bases, leaving 12 bases between the germline ends. CDR3 in amino acids: CASSQDAGATNQPQHF. Here the CDR3 DNA reads TGTGCCAGCAGCCAAGATGCAGGGGCGACCAATCAGCCCCAGCATTTT.

The chain is built from TRBV19 and TRBJ1-2, with TRBD1 matching over 7 bases. CDR1 LNHDA and CDR2 SQIVND come from the germline V gene (reference sequence). The CDR3 has 14 residues. V gave up 3 bases and J gave up 2 bases; unmatched junction bases: 3. In nucleotides, the CDR3 is TGTGCCAGTAGTATTGCAGGGGGAAACTATGGCTACACCTTC. Protein: CASSIAGGNYGYTF. Supplemented by reference TRBV19 and TRBJ1-2, the full variable domain reads DGGITQSPKYLFRKEGQNVTLSCEQNLNHDAMYWYRQDPGQGLRLIYYSQIVNDFQKGDIAEGYSVSREKKESFPLTVTSAQKNPTAFYLCASSIAGGNYGYTFGSGTRLTVV.

The chain is built from TRBV13 and TRBJ1-3; no firm D call. V gave up 4 bases and J gave up 2 bases, with 24 bases separating them. Germline CDR1 reads PRHDT; CDR2 reads FYEKMQ (reference sequence). The CDR3 is 19 amino acids. CDR3 protein: CASSSPRGSDGLAGNTIYF. The CDR3 bases are TGTGCCAGCAGCTCCCCTCGGGGTTCTGATGGATTGGCTGGAAACACCATATATTTT. Full variable domain (rest looked up from reference TRBV13 and TRBJ1-3): AAGVIQSPRHLIKEKRETATLKCYPIPRHDTVYWYQQGPGQDPQFLISFYEKMQSDKGSIPDRFSAQQFSDYHSELNMSSLELGDSALYFCASSSPRGSDGLAGNTIYFGEGSWLTVV.

J is TRBJ2-3 and V is TRBV11-2; 7 bases match TRBD2. Germline CDR1 SGHAT, CDR2 FQNNGV. Trimming removed 2 bases from V and 1 base from J; junction bases left unmatched: 9. The CDR3 runs to 17 residues. The CDR3 spells CASSLTSAGRRTDTQYF. The DNA of the CDR3 is TGTGCCAGCAGCTTAACTTCAGCGGGGCGTCGCACAGATACGCAGTATTTT. Full variable domain (missing parts from reference TRBV11-2 and TRBJ2-3): EAGVAQSPRYKIIEKRQSVAFWCNPISGHATLYWYQQILGQGPKLLIQFQNNGVVDDSQLPKDRFSAERLKGVDSTLKIQPAKLEDSAVYLCASSLTSAGRRTDTQYFGPGTRLTVL.

This clone was seen only once. CDR3 DNA: TGTGCCATCAGTGCGGGACTAGCCCCCGGGGAGCTGTTTTTT. Its protein is CAISAGLAPGELFF. This chain uses TRBV10-3 with TRBJ2-2, with TRBD2 matching over 9 bases. The CDR3 is 14 residues long. The germline gives CDR1 ENHRY, CDR2 SYGVKD. J gave up 6 bases and V 4 bases, and 3 bases lay outside the gene matches.

This chain joins TRBV12-3 or TRBV12-4 and TRBJ1-1; D gene unclear. The germline V and J ends were trimmed by 0 bases and 6 bases, with 5 bases remaining between them. The CDR3 runs to 12 residues. The DNA of the CDR3 is TGTGCCAGCAGTTTAGCCCTGTCTGAAGCTTTCTTT. Its protein product is CASSLALSEAFF.